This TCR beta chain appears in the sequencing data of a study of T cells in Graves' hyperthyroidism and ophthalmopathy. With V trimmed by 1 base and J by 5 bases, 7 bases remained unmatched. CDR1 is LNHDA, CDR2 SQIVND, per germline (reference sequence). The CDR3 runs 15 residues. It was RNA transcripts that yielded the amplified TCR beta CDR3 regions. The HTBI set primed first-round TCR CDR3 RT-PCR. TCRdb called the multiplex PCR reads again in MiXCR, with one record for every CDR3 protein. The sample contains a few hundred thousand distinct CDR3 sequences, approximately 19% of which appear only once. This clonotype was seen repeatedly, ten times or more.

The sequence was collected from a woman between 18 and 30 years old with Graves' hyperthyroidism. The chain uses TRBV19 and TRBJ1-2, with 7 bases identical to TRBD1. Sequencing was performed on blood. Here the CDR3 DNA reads TGTGCCAGTAGTATAGCCGCTGACAGGGAGTATGGCTACACCTTC. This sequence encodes CASSIAADREYGYTF.